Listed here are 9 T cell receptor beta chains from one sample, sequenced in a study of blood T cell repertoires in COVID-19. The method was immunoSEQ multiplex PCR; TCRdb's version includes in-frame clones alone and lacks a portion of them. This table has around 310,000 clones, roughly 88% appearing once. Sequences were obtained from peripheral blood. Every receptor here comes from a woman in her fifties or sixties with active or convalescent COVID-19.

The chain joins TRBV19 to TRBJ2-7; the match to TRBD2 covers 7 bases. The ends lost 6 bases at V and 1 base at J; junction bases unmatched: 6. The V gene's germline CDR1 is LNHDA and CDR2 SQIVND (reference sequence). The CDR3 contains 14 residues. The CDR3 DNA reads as TGTGCCAGTAGCGATAGCGGGCAATCCTACGAGCAGTACTTC. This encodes CASSDSGQSYEQYF.

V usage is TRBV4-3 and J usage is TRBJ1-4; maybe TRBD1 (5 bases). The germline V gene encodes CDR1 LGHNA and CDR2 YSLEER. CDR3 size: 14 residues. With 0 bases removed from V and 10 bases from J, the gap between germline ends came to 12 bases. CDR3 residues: CASSQESDIGKLFF. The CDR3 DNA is TGCGCCAGCAGCCAAGAGTCGGACATCGGAAAACTGTTTTTT.

CDR3: CASSQAARGYNSPLHF. In DNA form, the CDR3 reads TGCGCCAGCAGCCAAGCGGCCAGGGGATATAATTCACCCCTCCACTTT. The chain links TRBV4-3 to TRBJ1-6, with D possibly being TRBD1 (6 bases). Germline assignment: CDR1 LGHNA and CDR2 YSLEER. The CDR3 sequence is 16 residues long. Trimming left V 1 base short and J 4 bases short, with 11 bases between.

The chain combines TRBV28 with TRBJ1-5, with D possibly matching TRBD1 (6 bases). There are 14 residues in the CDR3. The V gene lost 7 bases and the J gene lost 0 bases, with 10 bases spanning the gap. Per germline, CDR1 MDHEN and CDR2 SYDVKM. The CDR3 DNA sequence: TGTGCCAGCACTCAGGACAGTAGCAATCAGCCCCAGCATTTT. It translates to CASTQDSSNQPQHF.

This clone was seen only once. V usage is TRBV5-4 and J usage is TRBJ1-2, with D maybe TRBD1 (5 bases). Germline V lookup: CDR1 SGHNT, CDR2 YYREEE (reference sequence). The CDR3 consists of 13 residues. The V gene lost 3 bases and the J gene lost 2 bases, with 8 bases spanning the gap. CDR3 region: CASSYDSNYGYTF. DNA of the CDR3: TGTGCCAGCAGCTATGACAGCAACTATGGCTACACCTTC.

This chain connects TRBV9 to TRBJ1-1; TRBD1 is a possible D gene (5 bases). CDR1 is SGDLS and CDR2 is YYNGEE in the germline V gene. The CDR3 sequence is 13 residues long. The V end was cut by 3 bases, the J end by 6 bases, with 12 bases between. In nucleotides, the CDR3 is TGTGCCAGCAGCGGGAGACAGTCAGCTGAAGCTTTCTTT. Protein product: CASSGRQSAEAFF.

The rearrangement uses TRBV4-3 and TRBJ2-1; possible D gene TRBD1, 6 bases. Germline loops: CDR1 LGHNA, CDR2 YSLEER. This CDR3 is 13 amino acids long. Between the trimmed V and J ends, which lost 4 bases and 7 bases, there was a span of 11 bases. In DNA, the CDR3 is TGCGCCAGCAGCCTCTGGCAGGGGAATGAGCAGTTCTTC. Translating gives CASSLWQGNEQFF.

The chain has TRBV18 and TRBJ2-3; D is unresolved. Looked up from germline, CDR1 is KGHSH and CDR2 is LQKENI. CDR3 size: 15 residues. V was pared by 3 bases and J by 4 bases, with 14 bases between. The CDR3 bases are TGTGCCAGCTCACCGCGGAGTAGCTTGCCAGATACGCAGTATTTT. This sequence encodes CASSPRSSLPDTQYF.

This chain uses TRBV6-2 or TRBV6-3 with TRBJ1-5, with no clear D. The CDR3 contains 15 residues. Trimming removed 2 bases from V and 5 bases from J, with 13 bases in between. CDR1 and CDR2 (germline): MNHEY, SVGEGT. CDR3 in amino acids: CASSYRGFVDQPQHF. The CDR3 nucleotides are TGTGCCAGCAGTTACCGGGGTTTCGTGGATCAGCCCCAGCATTTT.